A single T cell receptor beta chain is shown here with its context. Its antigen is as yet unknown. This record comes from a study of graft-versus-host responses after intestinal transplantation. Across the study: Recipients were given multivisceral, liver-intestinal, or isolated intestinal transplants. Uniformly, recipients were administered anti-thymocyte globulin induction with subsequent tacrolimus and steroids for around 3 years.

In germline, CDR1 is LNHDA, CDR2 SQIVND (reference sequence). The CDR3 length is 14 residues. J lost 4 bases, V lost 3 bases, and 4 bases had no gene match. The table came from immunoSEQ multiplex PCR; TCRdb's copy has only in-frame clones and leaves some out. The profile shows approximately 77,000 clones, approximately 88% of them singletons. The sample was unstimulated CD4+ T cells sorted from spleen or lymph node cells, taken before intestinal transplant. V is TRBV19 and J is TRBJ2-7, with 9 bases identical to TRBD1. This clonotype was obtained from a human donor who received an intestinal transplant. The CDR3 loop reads CASSMDRGGYEQYF. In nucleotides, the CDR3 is TGTGCCAGTAGTATGGACAGGGGAGGGTACGAGCAGTACTTC.